The sequence of this T cell receptor beta chain was determined in a study of early T cells in non-severe SARS-CoV-2 infection (dated by TCRdb to about 2021). Some background on the complete study: Because TCR sequencing was done on bulk RNA from unsorted whole blood, the alpha and beta chains could not be paired.

The germline V gene supplies CDR1 SGHTA and CDR2 FQGNSA. V loses 1 base of germline sequence and J loses 8 bases, and the interval between the two ends is 9 bases. The CDR3 holds 12 amino acids from the cysteine to the phenylalanine. Only the CDR3 part of the read is kept: 36 bases, read in frame from the first base. This clonotype was recorded many times. Its target antigen remains unknown. The record has no base qualities; no much larger clone is one base away. The library was made by 5' RACE. The sample was run on a NextSeq 500. Unique molecular identifiers were attached to individual cDNA molecules in the TCR library protocol so that sequencing error and PCR bias could be corrected. Sequencing covered both TCR alpha and beta chains, and within each sample the abundances of alpha and beta sequences were tightly co-correlated. The paper's data handling went like this. V gene, J gene and CDR3 annotation of TCR sequences was performed with Decombinator V4. Expanded TCRs were defined as changing significantly between any two time points under a Poisson model with p below 0.0001. Abundances of TCRs were expressed as counts per million after normalisation to the total number of TCRs sequenced in each sample. TRAV1-2 paired with TRAJ12, TRAJ20 or TRAJ33 defined MAIT TCRs, while TRAV10 paired with TRAJ18 defined iNKT TCRs. A search of VDJdb, accessed on 1 November 2021, was run for TCRs annotated to CMV, EBV and SARS-CoV-2, with TCRs annotated for multiple antigens excluded. The public reads were run again by TCRdb, first through fastp at Q25 and then through MiXCR, and only productive beta chains were kept. Rows with one shared CDR3 protein collapse into an entry with the most common genes and DNA. These V and J calls originate from TCRdb's pipeline instead of the authors' own analysis. For this sample the table gives about 79,000 distinct CDR3 sequences, of which about 13% were detected only once. The ten top clones hold 4.5% to 7% of the sample.

The research as a whole found: Matching against VDJdb was skewed toward anti-spike CD8 responses, likely underestimated virus-specific expansions, and missed private and CD4 specificities.

The study was a case-control design nested within a healthcare worker cohort in London, UK, with weekly nasopharyngeal swab PCR tests and blood sampling. Healthcare workers were enrolled in the week of the UK lockdown, from 23 to 31 March 2020, and were followed every week for up to roughly 15 weeks. Sequencing was done on a sample of whole blood. This chain is built from TRBV7-2 and TRBJ2-7; the D gene cannot be named for sure. This TCR was recovered from an adult who was a healthcare worker with PCR-confirmed SARS-CoV-2 infection or an uninfected control (not recorded which). The CDR3 here reads CASSLDLAQQYF. The bases read TGTGCCAGCAGCTTAGATCTGGCGCAGCAGTACTTC. The full variable domain, with segments outside the CDR3 supplied by the reference TRBV7-2 and TRBJ2-7 proteins, appears as GAGVSQSPSNKVTEKGKDVELRCDPISGHTALYWYRQSLGQGLEFLIYFQGNSAPDKSGLPSDRFSAERTGGSVSTLTIQRTQQEDSAVYLCASSLDLAQQYFGPGTRLTVT.